This T cell receptor (beta chain) was profiled in a study of breast tumors, draining lymph nodes, adjacent tissues. This CDR3 is 16 amino acids long. With 2 bases removed from V and 5 bases from J, the gap between germline ends came to 15 bases. TCRdb re-analysed the multiplex PCR reads in MiXCR, keeping a single row per CDR3 protein. In the table there are 50,000 to 55,000 distinct CDR3 sequences, around 40% of which are singletons. Specimen: breast tumor tissue. The sequence was collected from a female donor with breast cancer. Some clones in this sample may be carry-over from other donors' samples. The V gene is TRBV12-3 or TRBV12-4, the J gene TRBJ1-4, with D uncertain. The CDR3 loop is CASSLLSMGRNEKLFF. The CDR3 DNA is TGTGCCAGCAGTTTATTGAGTATGGGGAGAAATGAAAAACTGTTTTTT.